Listed here is a single TCR beta chain. Study processing details: Reference gene primer amplification in the assay estimated nucleated cell counts. Sequenced by immunoSEQ multiplex PCR; TCRdb stores in-frame clones only, minus some. V, J and clone size derive from that table, while D and trimming were established from the DNA sequence. The sample has about 170,000 clones; 88% are singletons. This entry belongs to a study of blood T cell repertoires in COVID-19. Study overall: PBMCs, B-cell-depleted T cells, or T cells provided the cDNA or gDNA that made up the material.

This receptor was identified in a man in his sixties with acute or convalescent COVID-19. The sample comprised peripheral blood.

The CDR3 DNA reads as TGTGCCAGCAGCGTAGCGGTTTGGGACACCCATGAGCAGTTCTTC. Its protein is CASSVAVWDTHEQFF. The V call is TRBV9, the J call TRBJ2-1, with D possibly TRBD1 on 6 matching bases. Per the germline V gene, CDR1 is SGDLS and CDR2 is YYNGEE. V was trimmed by 0 bases and J by 8 bases, leaving 15 bases between them. The CDR3 length is 15 residues.